Listed here are 15 T cell receptor beta chains from one sample, sequenced in a study of cytomegalovirus exposure and HLA in healthy donors. This PCR relied on a set of 60 Vbeta primers and 13 Jbeta primers. Sequencing was performed with immunoSEQ multiplex PCR; in TCRdb, only in-frame clones are kept and a portion is missing. This sample has roughly 190,000 clones, with approximately 79% found just once. The sample consisted of PBMCs. These receptors came from a woman under 30 in good health and CMV-seronegative.

The V gene is TRBV11-2, the J gene TRBJ2-5; D is perhaps TRBD2 (6 bases). The CDR3 extends over 14 amino acids. Germline loops: CDR1 SGHAT, CDR2 FQNNGV. Trimming cost V 1 base and J 5 bases, with 11 bases left between them. This chain's CDR3 is CASSLARRGETQYF. The CDR3 DNA reads as TGTGCCAGCAGCTTAGCCCGCCGGGGGGAGACCCAGTACTTC.

Only one count was recorded for this clone. The CDR3 loop reads CASAENNEQFF. The CDR3 region has the DNA TGTGCCAGCGCTGAGAACAATGAGCAGTTCTTC. The chain employs TRBV27 and TRBJ2-1; no definite D call. The CDR3 spans 11 residues. Germline V gives CDR1 MNHEY, CDR2 SMNVEV (reference sequence). V lost 8 bases and J 5 bases, leaving 7 bases between the germline ends.

The CDR3 DNA sequence: TGTGCCAGCAGCTTGGGACAGGGGTCGTCCTACGAGCAGTACTTC. It yields the protein CASSLGQGSSYEQYF. The chain combines TRBV7-7 with TRBJ2-7; 10 nucleotides match TRBD1. The CDR3 runs to 15 residues. V lost 3 bases to trimming and J lost 1 base; unmatched junction nucleotides: 3. The germline CDR1 and CDR2 sequences are SSHAT and FNYEAQ (reference sequence). Looking up the rest from reference TRBV7-7 and TRBJ2-7 gives the full variable domain: GAGVSQSPRYKVTKRGQDVTLRCDPISSHATLYWYQQALGQGPEFLTYFNYEAQPDKSGLPSDRFSAERPEGSISTLTIQRTEQRDSAMYRCASSLGQGSSYEQYFGPGTRLTVT.

V usage is TRBV21-1 and J usage is TRBJ2-7; no check of the table's D call, TRBD2, against the DNA was made. TRBV21-1 is deemed a pseudogene. This CDR3 spans 15 amino acids. CDR3 coding DNA: TGTGCCAGCAGCAAAGAAATAGGCTTCCGAGGCGAGCAGTACTTC. This translates into CASSKEIGFRGEQYF.

The sample holds one count of this clone. The gene calls are TRBV5-1 and TRBJ2-7; D remains unclear. CDR1 is SGHRS and CDR2 is YFSETQ in the germline V gene. Trimming cost V 0 bases and J 3 bases, with 7 bases left between them. The length of the CDR3 is 13 residues. The chain's CDR3 is CASSLDRDYEQYF. The CDR3 nucleotides are TGCGCCAGCAGCTTGGACAGAGACTACGAGCAGTACTTC.

The chain uses TRBV5-4 and TRBJ2-7; tentatively, D is TRBD1 (5 bases). The V gene's germline CDR1 is SGHNT and CDR2 YYREEE (reference sequence). The ends were cut back, 0 bases at V and 6 bases at J, with 10 bases in the middle. The CDR3 runs 13 residues. CDR3 residues: CASSLGGSREQYF. CDR3 nucleotide sequence: TGTGCCAGCAGCTTGGGGGGCAGCCGCGAGCAGTACTTC.

Only one count was recorded for this clone. The V and J genes are TRBV29-1 and TRBJ2-3; D call uncertain. CDR3 length equals 14 residues. Per the germline V gene, CDR1 is SQVTM and CDR2 is ANQGSEA. V was cut by 3 bases and J by 5 bases, with 15 bases left in between. CDR3 loop: CSVDPTSVGDTQYF. The CDR3 bases are TGCAGCGTTGACCCTACGTCTGTTGGAGATACGCAGTATTTT.

V and J are TRBV19 and TRBJ2-3; TRBD1 aligns across 10 bases. This CDR3 is built from 18 residues. V dropped 4 bases and J dropped 5; count of bases not matched to a gene: 15. Germline V gene data show CDR1 as LNHDA and CDR2 as SQIVND (reference sequence). CDR3 loop: CASSRGGQGYIVRDTQYF. The CDR3 bases are TGTGCCAGTAGTAGAGGGGGACAGGGGTACATTGTGAGAGATACGCAGTATTTT.

The CDR3 loop is CAISSGGGETMNTEAFF. CDR3 in DNA: TGTGCCATCAGTTCAGGGGGTGGGGAGACAATGAACACTGAAGCTTTCTTT. The genes are TRBV10-3 and TRBJ1-1, with 7 nucleotides matching TRBD1. V shed 5 bases and J 0 bases; nucleotides not matched to a gene: 12. The CDR3 contains 17 residues. Germline V gives CDR1 ENHRY, CDR2 SYGVKD.

This clone has just a few counts. The chain joins TRBV27 to TRBJ2-7; 7 nucleotides agree with TRBD1. CDR1 is MNHEY and CDR2 is SMNVEV in the germline V gene (reference sequence). V gave up 4 bases and J gave up 3 bases; unmatched junction bases: 12. The CDR3 has 16 residues. For the CDR3, the DNA is TGTGCCAGCAGTTATCAAGGGGGCACCCTTTTCTACGAGCAGTACTTC. Translated, it gives CASSYQGGTLFYEQYF.

The rearrangement links TRBV5-1 to TRBJ1-6, with 8 bases lining up with TRBD1. The trim removed 4 bases at V and 9 bases at J, leaving 9 bases unmatched. The CDR3 length is 15 residues. CDR1 SGHRS and CDR2 YFSETQ come from the germline V gene. CDR3: CASSIGQGGGSPLHF. The DNA of the CDR3 is TGCGCCAGCAGCATCGGACAGGGAGGCGGTTCACCCCTCCACTTT.

The chain combines TRBV15 with TRBJ2-1; the match to TRBD1 covers 11 bases. Per germline, CDR1 LNHNV and CDR2 YYDKDF (reference sequence). J gave up 7 bases and V 2 bases, and 7 bases lay outside the gene matches. This CDR3 spans 16 amino acids. The CDR3 sequence: CATSRSGTGGWNEQFF. The CDR3 DNA reads TGTGCCACCAGCAGATCCGGGACAGGGGGATGGAATGAGCAGTTCTTC.

The rearrangement links TRBV25-1 to TRBJ1-2; possible D gene TRBD1, 5 bases. The CDR3 consists of 13 residues. Trimming cost V 4 bases and J 1 base, with 7 bases left between them. CDR1 and CDR2 (germline): MGHDK, SYGVNS. The CDR3 DNA reads as TGTGCCAGCAGTGGACAGCATAACTATGGCTACACCTTC. Translated: CASSGQHNYGYTF.

The chain couples TRBV7-2 to TRBJ2-3; TRBD1 is a possible D gene (5 bases). Germline V gene lookup returns CDR1 SGHTA and CDR2 FQGNSA. The length of the CDR3 is 13 residues. V was cut by 5 bases and J by 8 bases, with 14 bases left in between. The CDR3 DNA sequence: TGTGCCAGCAGCCCGGGCCTCGACAGTACGCAGTATTTT. It specifies CASSPGLDSTQYF. The entire variable domain, with the rest obtained from reference TRBV7-2 and TRBJ2-3, is as follows: GAGVSQSPSNKVTEKGKDVELRCDPISGHTALYWYRQSLGQGLEFLIYFQGNSAPDKSGLPSDRFSAERTGGSVSTLTIQRTQQEDSAVYLCASSPGLDSTQYFGPGTRLTVL.

The rearrangement uses TRBV11-3 and TRBJ2-2; 15 bases are shared with TRBD2. CDR1 is SGHNT and CDR2 is YENEEA in the germline V gene. The CDR3 length is 18 residues. The trim removed 2 bases at V and 4 bases at J, leaving 5 bases unmatched. CDR3 coding DNA: TGTGCCAGCAGCTTAACAGGACTAGCGGGAGGGATCACCGGGGAGCTGTTTTTT. Translation: CASSLTGLAGGITGELFF.